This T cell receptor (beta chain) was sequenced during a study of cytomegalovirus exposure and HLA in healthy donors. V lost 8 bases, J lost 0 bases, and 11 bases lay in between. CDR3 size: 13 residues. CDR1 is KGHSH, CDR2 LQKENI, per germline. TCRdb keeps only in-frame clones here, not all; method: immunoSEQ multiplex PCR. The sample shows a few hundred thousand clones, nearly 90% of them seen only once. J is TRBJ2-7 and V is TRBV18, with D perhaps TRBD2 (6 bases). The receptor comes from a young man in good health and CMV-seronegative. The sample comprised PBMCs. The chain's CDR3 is CASAAGSSYEQYF. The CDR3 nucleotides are TGTGCCAGCGCGGCGGGGAGCTCCTACGAGCAGTACTTC.